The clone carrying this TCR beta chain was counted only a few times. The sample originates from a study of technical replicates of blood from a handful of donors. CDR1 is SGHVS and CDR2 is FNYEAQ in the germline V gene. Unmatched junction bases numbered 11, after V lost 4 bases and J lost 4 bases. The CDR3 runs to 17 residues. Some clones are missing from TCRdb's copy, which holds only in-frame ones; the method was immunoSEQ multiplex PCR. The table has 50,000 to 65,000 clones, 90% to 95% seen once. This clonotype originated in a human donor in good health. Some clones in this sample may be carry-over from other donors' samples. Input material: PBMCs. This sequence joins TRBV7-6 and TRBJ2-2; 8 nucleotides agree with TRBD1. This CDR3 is CASSSNLQGAGTGELFF. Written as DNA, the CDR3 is TGTGCCAGCAGCTCAAACCTCCAGGGGGCAGGCACCGGGGAGCTGTTTTTT. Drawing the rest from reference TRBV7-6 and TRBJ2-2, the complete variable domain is GAGVSQSPRYKVTKRGQDVALRCDPISGHVSLYWYRQALGQGPEFLTYFNYEAQQDKSGLPNDRFSAERPEGSISTLTIQRTEQRDSAMYRCASSSNLQGAGTGELFFGEGSRLTVL.